This T cell receptor beta chain stems from a study of blood T cell repertoires in COVID-19. For the study at large: The origin of the acute and convalescent COVID-19 samples was the United States, Italy and Spain. T cells, B-cell-depleted T cells, or PBMCs provided the cDNA or gDNA that served as material.

Trimming shortened V by 3 bases and J by 0 bases, and 12 bases separated the two germline ends. Germline V gene lookup returns CDR1 MNHEY and CDR2 SMNVEV (reference sequence). The CDR3 runs 16 residues. As handled by the study authors: Reference gene primers were amplified, and this amplification served to estimate nucleated cell counts. TCRdb's table, derived via immunoSEQ multiplex PCR, lists solely in-frame clones and lacks some. V and J calls plus clone size are reproduced from that table; the DNA served to infer D and trimming. Found here are roughly 250,000 clones, approximately 89% of them singletons; the top ten hold 1.2%. Categorization into cohorts depended on clinical history that participants reported.

The chain employs TRBV27 and TRBJ1-5, with D possibly matching TRBD1 (6 bases). This clonotype was sampled from a woman in her thirties or forties with acute COVID-19. Sequences were obtained from PBMCs or T cells enriched from blood (not recorded which). As DNA, the CDR3 is TGTGCCAGCAGTTTGTCAGGGGTTTATAGCAATCAGCCCCAGCATTTT. This sequence encodes CASSLSGVYSNQPQHF.